The 27 T cell receptor beta chains given below trace back to one sample, sequenced in a study of cytomegalovirus exposure and HLA in healthy donors. Measured with immunoSEQ multiplex PCR; TCRdb has only the in-frame clones, and not every one. The data contain approximately 59,000 clones, roughly 92% of them seen just once; the ten biggest clones take up roughly 5.3%. Sample: PBMCs. The origin of the receptors is a man between 18 and 35 years old in good health and CMV-seropositive.

The V gene is TRBV6-1, the J gene TRBJ1-2; no definite D call. The CDR3 is 11 residues long. Per the germline V gene, CDR1 is MNHNS and CDR2 is SASEGT. Between the trimmed V and J ends, which lost 8 bases and 7 bases, there was a span of 11 bases. The CDR3 is CASVFGGGYTF. CDR3 nucleotide sequence: TGTGCCAGCGTCTTTGGAGGTGGCTACACCTTC.

This clone was detected only a few times. The rearrangement links TRBV7-2 to TRBJ2-1, with TRBD2 as a possible D gene (5 bases). Germline loops: CDR1 SGHTA, CDR2 FQGNSA. This CDR3 has 16 amino acids. Trimming pared 0 bases from V and 0 bases from J, leaving 9 bases between. The CDR3 coding sequence is TGTGCCAGCAGCTTAGCAGCGGTTTCCTCCTACAATGAGCAGTTCTTC. The encoded protein is CASSLAAVSSYNEQFF.

The chain combines TRBV4-1 with TRBJ1-4; perhaps TRBD1 as D (6 bases). This CDR3 region has 16 residues. Germline V gene sequence: CDR1 MGHRA, CDR2 YSYEKL. Trimming cost V 3 bases and J 8 bases, with 19 bases left between them. In DNA, the CDR3 is TGCGCCAGCAGCCAGGGGGCCGCCAGGGCTGGAGAAAAACTGTTTTTT. Amino acids: CASSQGAARAGEKLFF.

This clone was recorded once. The CDR3 region is CSATRGEKLFF. CDR3 DNA sequence: TGCAGTGCTACGCGAGGTGAAAAACTGTTTTTT. This chain joins TRBV20-1 and TRBJ1-4; D gene ambiguous. The CDR3 runs 11 residues. CDR1 is DFQATT and CDR2 is SNEGSKA in the germline V gene (reference sequence). Deletions cut 4 bases from V and 7 bases from J, with 7 bases between.

The rearrangement joins TRBV7-8 to TRBJ2-1, with D possibly being TRBD2 (6 bases). The V gene lost 1 base and the J gene lost 7 bases, with 14 bases spanning the gap. The CDR3 is made up of 15 amino acids. Germline-derived CDR1 and CDR2 are SGHVS and FQNEAQ. DNA of the CDR3: TGTGCCAGCAGCTTAGGGTTCGGGAGAGTAAATGAGCAGTTCTTC. This codes for CASSLGFGRVNEQFF.

The genes are TRBV5-1 and TRBJ1-1, with 9 positions matching TRBD1. Trimming removed 1 base from V and 5 bases from J; junction bases left unmatched: 12. The CDR3 has 17 residues. CDR1 and CDR2 (germline): SGHRS, YFSETQ. The CDR3 loop reads CASSLMGQGMKWTEAFF. The DNA for the CDR3 is TGCGCCAGCAGCTTGATGGGACAGGGTATGAAATGGACTGAAGCTTTCTTT.

The chain has TRBV27 and TRBJ1-1; D is ambiguous. The CDR3 runs 13 residues. The germline V and J ends were trimmed by 6 bases and 2 bases, with 10 bases remaining between them. Germline CDR1 MNHEY, CDR2 SMNVEV (reference sequence). The CDR3 DNA reads as TGTGCCAGCAGCTGGGGAGGTAACACTGAAGCTTTCTTT. Amino acids: CASSWGGNTEAFF.

This chain connects TRBV25-1 to TRBJ1-3; a weak D match, TRBD1 (5 bases). There are 14 residues in the CDR3. Germline values: CDR1 MGHDK, CDR2 SYGVNS. V lost 11 bases, J lost 2 bases, and 16 bases lay in between. CDR3 in amino acids: CAHSDPGPGNTIYF. The CDR3, as DNA: TGTGCCCACAGCGACCCAGGGCCTGGAAACACCATATATTTT.

This clone showed up just once. The CDR3, as DNA: TGTGCCAGCAGCCGGACAGGAGTCAATGAGCAGTTCTTC. Protein: CASSRTGVNEQFF. The gene calls are TRBV28 and TRBJ2-1, with 7 bases identical to TRBD1. The CDR3 is 13 amino acids. CDR1 is MDHEN, CDR2 SYDVKM, per germline. Trimming at V came to 6 bases and at J to 6 bases, leaving 5 bases not matched to a gene. Looking up the rest from reference TRBV28 and TRBJ2-1 gives the full variable domain: DVKVTQSSRYLVKRTGEKVFLECVQDMDHENMFWYRQDPGLGLRLIYFSYDVKMKEKGDIPEGYSVSREKKERFSLILESASTNQTSMYLCASSRTGVNEQFFGPGTRLTVL.

The chain joins TRBV28 to TRBJ2-7, with 11 positions matching TRBD1. V dropped 4 bases and J dropped 5; count of bases not matched to a gene: 7. The CDR3 runs to 15 residues. The V gene's germline CDR1 is MDHEN and CDR2 SYDVKM. The CDR3 bases are TGTGCCAGCAGTTCTCGGGACAGGGGGGTGGACGAGCAGTACTTC. As protein: CASSSRDRGVDEQYF.

J is TRBJ2-1 and V is TRBV11-3; D is perhaps TRBD1 (6 bases). CDR1 and CDR2 (germline): SGHNT, YENEEA. Trimming took 1 base from V and 15 from J, leaving 25 bases between them. This CDR3 comprises 16 residues. CDR3 residues: CASSLADSNFGGEVFF. The CDR3 DNA is TGTGCCAGCAGCTTAGCGGACAGTAATTTCGGCGGCGAGGTGTTCTTC.

The chain links TRBV28 to TRBJ1-2; no reliable D call. The CDR3 covers 17 residues. Trimming cost V 1 base and J 2 bases, with 17 bases left between them. Germline CDR1 MDHEN, CDR2 SYDVKM. The CDR3 DNA reads as TGTGCCAGCAGTTTATTCGCTATGGGCCGATCAAACTATGGCTACACCTTC. This sequence encodes CASSLFAMGRSNYGYTF.

This rearrangement joins TRBV21-1 to TRBJ2-7; TRBD1 is the table's D call and was not checked against the DNA. TRBV21-1 is a known pseudogene. This CDR3 contains 13 residues. CDR3 protein: CASLGQGNYEQYF. CDR3 in DNA: TGTGCCAGCCTCGGGCAGGGGAACTACGAGCAGTACTTC.

This chain uses TRBV5-1 with TRBJ2-2; D gene unclear. Germline loops: CDR1 SGHRS, CDR2 YFSETQ. The CDR3 runs to 12 residues. V shed 3 bases and J shed 9 bases, with 9 bases lying between them. The DNA of the CDR3 is TGCGCCAGCAGCTACACAGCCTGGGAGCTGTTTTTT. Translated, it gives CASSYTAWELFF.

This clone appeared a single time. The rearrangement joins TRBV7-6 to TRBJ2-7; 9 bases match TRBD1. Germline V gene data show CDR1 as SGHVS and CDR2 as FNYEAQ. The CDR3 extends over 15 amino acids. The V and J ends lost 0 bases and 5 bases, in that order; junction bases with no gene match: 5. In nucleotides, the CDR3 is TGTGCCAGCAGCTTAGCGGCCGGACAGGGGCACGAGCAGTACTTC. It codes for CASSLAAGQGHEQYF.

The chain recombines TRBV7-2 with TRBJ2-7; TRBD1 aligns across 9 bases. Per the germline V gene, CDR1 is SGHTA and CDR2 is FQGNSA. Germline trimming cut 1 base from V and 0 bases from J; bases unmatched to any gene: 4. The CDR3 consists of 16 residues. The CDR3 reads CASSLGTGANSYEQYF. In nucleotides, the CDR3 is TGTGCCAGCAGCTTAGGGACAGGGGCCAACTCCTACGAGCAGTACTTC.

The chain joins TRBV27 to TRBJ2-7; perhaps TRBD2 as D (5 bases). Between the trimmed V and J ends, which lost 1 base and 0 bases, there was a span of 10 bases. Germline CDR1 and CDR2: MNHEY and SMNVEV (reference sequence). The length of the CDR3 is 15 residues. The CDR3 here is CASSLLGSGSYEQYF. CDR3 sequence (DNA): TGTGCCAGCAGTTTATTAGGCAGCGGCTCCTACGAGCAGTACTTC.

The chain links TRBV28 to TRBJ2-1; 7 bases agree with TRBD2. Trimming removed 4 bases from V and 7 bases from J; junction bases left unmatched: 7. The germline V gene has CDR1 MDHEN and CDR2 SYDVKM. The CDR3 contains 14 residues. CDR3 residues: CASSWGGRGNEQFF. CDR3 nucleotides: TGTGCCAGCAGTTGGGGCGGGAGAGGGAATGAGCAGTTCTTC.

The chain has TRBV2 and TRBJ2-2; D is unclear. The CDR3 is 14 amino acids. The germline CDR1 and CDR2 sequences are SNHLY and FYNNEI. Deletions cut 4 bases from V and 1 base from J, with 7 bases between. Here the CDR3 DNA reads TGTGCCAGCAGTGGTCAATTGAACACCGGGGAGCTGTTTTTT. It specifies CASSGQLNTGELFF. The variable domain in full, with the rest retrieved from reference TRBV2 and TRBJ2-2, is EPEVTQTPSHQVTQMGQEVILRCVPISNHLYFYWYRQILGQKVEFLVSFYNNEISEKSEIFDDQFSVERPDGSNFTLKIRSTKLEDSAMYFCASSGQLNTGELFFGEGSRLTVL.

The J gene is TRBJ2-5, the V gene TRBV5-1; 11 bases line up with TRBD1. Germline CDR1 reads SGHRS; CDR2 reads YFSETQ. CDR3 length: 14 amino acids. J gave up 3 bases and V 4 bases, and 2 bases lay outside the gene matches. CDR3 DNA: TGCGCCAGCAGCCGGGGACAGGGGGAAGAGACCCAGTACTTC. Translating it yields CASSRGQGEETQYF. Complete variable domain (other parts from reference TRBV5-1 and TRBJ2-5): KAGVTQTPRYLIKTRGQQVTLSCSPISGHRSVSWYQQTPGQGLQFLFEYFSETQRNKGNFPGRFSGRQFSNSRSEMNVSTLELGDSALYLCASSRGQGEETQYFGPGTRLLVL.

The rearrangement joins TRBV28 to TRBJ2-5; 12 bases agree with TRBD2. Germline V gives CDR1 MDHEN, CDR2 SYDVKM. The CDR3 length is 15 residues. Trimming removed 8 bases from V and 5 bases from J; junction bases left unmatched: 9. The CDR3 DNA reads TGTGCCAGCGGGGGACTAGCGGGCCCGGGGGAGACCCAGTACTTC. This encodes CASGGLAGPGETQYF. Full variable domain (missing parts from reference TRBV28 and TRBJ2-5): DVKVTQSSRYLVKRTGEKVFLECVQDMDHENMFWYRQDPGLGLRLIYFSYDVKMKEKGDIPEGYSVSREKKERFSLILESASTNQTSMYLCASGGLAGPGETQYFGPGTRLLVL.

The J gene is TRBJ2-7, the V gene TRBV27; D is uncertain. Trimming shortened V by 3 bases and J by 0 bases, and 9 bases separated the two germline ends. Germline V gene data show CDR1 as MNHEY and CDR2 as SMNVEV (reference sequence). The CDR3 contains 14 residues. CDR3 nucleotides: TGTGCCAGCAGTTTCTCGGAGCTCTCCTACGAGCAGTACTTC. It yields the protein CASSFSELSYEQYF.

This rearrangement joins TRBV9 to TRBJ1-5; tentatively, D is TRBD1 (6 bases). V was cut by 3 bases and J by 4 bases, with 11 bases left in between. Germline V gene sequence: CDR1 SGDLS, CDR2 YYNGEE. CDR3 length: 14 amino acids. The CDR3 bases are TGTGCCAGCAGCGAGACAGGTGCTAATCAGCCCCAGCATTTT. It yields the protein CASSETGANQPQHF.

This clone is a singleton in its sample. J is TRBJ1-5 and V is TRBV2, with D maybe TRBD1 (6 bases). This CDR3 region has 14 residues. Deletions cut 3 bases from V and 6 bases from J, with 12 bases between. The germline CDR1 and CDR2 sequences are SNHLY and FYNNEI. This CDR3 is CASSDTGGSQPQHF. CDR3 nucleotides: TGTGCCAGCAGTGATACGGGGGGCAGTCAGCCCCAGCATTTT.

The rearrangement joins TRBV19 to TRBJ2-5, with 7 nucleotides matching TRBD2. Germline V lookup: CDR1 LNHDA, CDR2 SQIVND (reference sequence). The CDR3 contains 14 residues. Trimming took 1 base from V and 4 from J; bases not matched to a gene: 3. CDR3 DNA sequence: TGTGCCAGTAGTATAGGCGGGAGTGGAGAGACCCAGTACTTC. This gives the protein CASSIGGSGETQYF.

This clone was seen just once. This sequence joins TRBV6-1 and TRBJ2-1, with TRBD2 matching over 9 bases. The germline V gene has CDR1 MNHNS and CDR2 SASEGT. The CDR3 contains 16 residues. The junction had 10 bases not matched to a gene; V was cut back by 4 bases and J by 6 bases. CDR3 bases: TGTGCCAGCAGTGCCTTAGCGGGAGAAGGGGGCAATGAGCAGTTCTTC. Protein sequence: CASSALAGEGGNEQFF.

V is TRBV4-1 and J is TRBJ2-1; 9 bases are a match to TRBD2. CDR1 and CDR2 (germline): MGHRA, YSYEKL. The CDR3 contains 15 residues. The V gene end was trimmed by 4 bases and the J gene end by 0 bases; junction bases not matched to a gene: 1. CDR3 residues: CASSPSGDSYNEQFF. The CDR3 region has the DNA TGCGCCAGCAGCCCTAGCGGGGACTCCTACAATGAGCAGTTCTTC.